This entry concerns a single T cell receptor beta chain. Its target is unknown. The CDR3 spans 16 residues. Germline assignment: CDR1 DFQATT and CDR2 SNEGSKA (reference sequence). In generating TCR beta cDNA, 5'RACE template switching with UMIs was used. TCRdb re-called the 5' RACE reads and shows each CDR3 protein once, DNA omitted. This table lists roughly 180,000 distinct CDR3 sequences. This sample was taken from a study of T cells expressing NK-cell markers. In the study overall: Most of the eight sequenced donors were HCMV-seropositive; one was seronegative. Findings and limits, study-wide: Similarly, these clonotypes led the CD3+CD56-NKG2C+ fraction as well in several donors. As a fraction of CD8+ T cells, dominant NKG2C+ clonotypes reached about 1.0-7.0% in 5 or 6 donors.

This chain joins TRBV20-1 and TRBJ1-6. The TCR comes from a man between 18 and 69 years old in good health. The sequenced sample consisted of blood T cells: a sorted CD56 or NKG2C T cell subset, CD4+ or CD8+ T cells, or bulk PBMC T cells (not recorded which). CDR3 in amino acids: CSDMDPASSYNSPLHF.